This T cell receptor (beta chain) was retrieved from a study of blood T cell repertoires in COVID-19. Background on the study: Acute and convalescent COVID-19 samples came from the United States, Italy and Spain.

The ends were cut back, 8 bases at V and 1 base at J, with 9 bases in the middle. CDR3 size: 14 residues. CDR1 is MNHEY and CDR2 is SVGAGI in the germline V gene. Original analysis: Amplification from reference gene primers served as the basis for estimated nucleated cell counts. Here immunoSEQ multiplex PCR was the method, and the copy in TCRdb shows in-frame clones only, minus some. That table is the source of V, J and clone size, and D and trimming were worked out from the DNA. The profile shows under 150,000 clones, about 85% of them singletons. The sequenced material came from peripheral blood. The TCR sequence derives from a man aged 35 to 55 with acute or convalescent COVID-19. The V call is TRBV6-5, the J call TRBJ1-6, with TRBD1 as a possible D gene (5 bases). The CDR3 loop reads CASGGVSYNSPLHF. The CDR3 DNA reads TGTGCCAGCGGGGGGGTGTCCTATAATTCACCCCTCCACTTT.